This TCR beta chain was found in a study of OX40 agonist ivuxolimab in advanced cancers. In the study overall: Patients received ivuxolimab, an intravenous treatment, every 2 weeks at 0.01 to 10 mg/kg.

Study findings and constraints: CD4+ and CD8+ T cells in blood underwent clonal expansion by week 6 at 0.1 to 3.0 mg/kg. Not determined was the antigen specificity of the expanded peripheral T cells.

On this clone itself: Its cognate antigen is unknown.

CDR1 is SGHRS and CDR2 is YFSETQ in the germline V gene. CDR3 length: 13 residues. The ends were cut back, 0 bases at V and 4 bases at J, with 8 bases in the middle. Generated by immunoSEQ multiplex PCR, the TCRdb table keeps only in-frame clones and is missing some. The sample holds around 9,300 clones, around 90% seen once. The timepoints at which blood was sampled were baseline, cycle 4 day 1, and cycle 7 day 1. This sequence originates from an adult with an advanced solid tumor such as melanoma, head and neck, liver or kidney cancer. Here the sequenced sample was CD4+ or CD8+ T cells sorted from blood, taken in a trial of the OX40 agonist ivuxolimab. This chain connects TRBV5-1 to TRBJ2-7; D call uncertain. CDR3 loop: CASSLAGVYEQYF. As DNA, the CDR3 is TGCGCCAGCAGCTTGGCGGGCGTATACGAGCAGTACTTC.